This T cell receptor beta chain was profiled in a study of T cells in Graves' hyperthyroidism and ophthalmopathy. Amplified regions were TCR beta CDR3 sequences from RNA transcripts. HTBI primers drove first-round RT-PCR of the TCR CDR3. TCRdb re-analysed the multiplex PCR reads in MiXCR, keeping a single row per CDR3 protein. Among around 500,000 distinct CDR3 sequences listed, about 15% were seen once. The CDR3 is 15 residues long. Unmatched junction bases numbered 2, after V lost 1 base and J lost 2 bases. Germline-derived CDR1 and CDR2 are SGHTA and FQGNSA. This clonotype was detected many times. The sequencing sample was made of blood. J is TRBJ2-3 and V is TRBV7-2; 8 bases are a match to TRBD2. This TCR derives from a woman aged 25 to 39 with Graves' ophthalmopathy. The CDR3 bases are TGTGCCAGCAGCTTAGGCGGGAGGCACACAGATACGCAGTATTTT. It translates to CASSLGGRHTDTQYF.